This T cell receptor (beta chain) was observed in a study of neurological immune-mediated disorders. The CDR3 contains 13 residues. Germline values: CDR1 DFQATT, CDR2 SNEGSKA (reference sequence). TCRdb itself ran the 5' RACE reads through MiXCR, one entry per CDR3 protein. The sample contains 60,000 or so distinct CDR3 sequences, over 9.5% of which appear only once. For this clonotype: This clone may be a read error of a much larger clone one base away.

This TCR was sampled from a man between 60 and 75 years old in good health. The sequenced sample was PBMCs. The rearrangement joins TRBV20-1 to TRBJ2-5; D ambiguous. CDR3 loop: CSDEKTGQETQYF. In DNA, the CDR3 is TGCAGCGATGAGAAGACCGGACAAGAGACCCAGTACTTC.